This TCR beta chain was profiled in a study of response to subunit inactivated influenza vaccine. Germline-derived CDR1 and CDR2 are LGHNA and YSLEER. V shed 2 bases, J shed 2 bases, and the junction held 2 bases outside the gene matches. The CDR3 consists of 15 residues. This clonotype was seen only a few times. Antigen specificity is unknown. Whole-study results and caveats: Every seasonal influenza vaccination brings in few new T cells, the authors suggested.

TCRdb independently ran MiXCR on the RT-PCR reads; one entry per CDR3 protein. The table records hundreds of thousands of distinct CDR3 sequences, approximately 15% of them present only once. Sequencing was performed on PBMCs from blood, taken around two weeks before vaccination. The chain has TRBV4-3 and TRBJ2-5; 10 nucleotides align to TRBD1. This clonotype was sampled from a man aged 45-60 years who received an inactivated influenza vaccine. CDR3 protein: CASSQLDRGQETQYF. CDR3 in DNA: TGCGCCAGCAGCCAATTGGACAGGGGGCAAGAGACCCAGTACTTC.